This T cell receptor beta chain is drawn from a study of T cell repertoires in cytomegalovirus infection. Study context: Evidence of both CMV infection and a matching HLA type came from public TCR beta signatures. Whole-study results and caveats: Ex vivo, HLA-C-restricted CMV-specific TCR beta clonotypes prevailed over the rest of the response.

On this clonotype: Its specificity is unknown.

TCRdb reanalysed the reads using MiXCR and keeps one entry per CDR3 protein. Of 600,000 to 800,000 distinct CDR3 sequences listed, 20% to 30% are singletons. The CDR3 extends over 11 amino acids. Germline CDR1 is LGHDT and CDR2 is YNNKEL (reference sequence). V was pared by 6 bases and J by 9 bases, with 11 bases between. The sequencing input was CD8+ T cells from PBMCs. The receptor comes from a human donor in good health (CMV status not recorded). Some clones in this sample may be carry-over from other donors' samples. This sequence joins TRBV3-1 and TRBJ2-5, with D tentatively TRBD2 (6 bases). The CDR3 sequence is CASRGEAAQYF. The DNA for the CDR3 is TGTGCCAGCAGGGGGGAGGCGGCCCAGTACTTC.